Reported below is one TCR beta chain. The antigen is unknown. The data are from a study of long-term antiretroviral therapy in people with HIV. Donors each had at least one pre-ART PBMC sample and at least two post-ART ones. Germline V gene data show CDR1 as SGHRS and CDR2 as YFSETQ. With 2 bases removed from V and 4 bases from J, the gap between germline ends came to 9 bases. This CDR3 comprises 14 residues. Findings and limits, study-wide: The data indicate that diversity increased after ART but remained below transplant donor controls. HIV repertoires covered narrower CDR3 length ranges than controls did.

Running of the v3.0 immunoSEQ assay took place at survey level. Method: immunoSEQ multiplex PCR; TCRdb's copy keeps in-frame clones and lacks some. The sample consists of approximately 24,000 clones, roughly 80% of them appearing once. The source was unsorted PBMCs, collected 1.1 years before starting antiretroviral therapy. The sequence came from a woman in her 30s with HIV. The V call is TRBV5-1, the J call TRBJ1-4; D unclear. The chain's CDR3 is CASSLGVNNEKLFF. CDR3 bases: TGCGCCAGCAGCTTAGGAGTAAATAATGAAAAACTGTTTTTT.